This T cell receptor (beta chain) came from a study of memory CD4+ T cells and cytomegalovirus serostatus. Measured with immunoSEQ multiplex PCR; TCRdb has only the in-frame clones, and not every one. The table lists 40,000 to 55,000 clones, around 78% of them singletons, with approximately 0.65% in the top ten. There are 11 residues in the CDR3. V shed 6 bases and J shed 4 bases, with 3 bases lying between them. Germline-derived CDR1 and CDR2 are MDHEN and SYDVKM. Single viable CD3+CD4+CD8-CD45RO+ cells were sorted as the memory CD4+ T cells. Total CD4+ T cells were enriched by CD4 positive selection.

Sequenced material: memory CD4+ T cells from blood. This TCR was recovered from an adult in good health and CMV-seronegative. The chain links TRBV28 to TRBJ1-4; D not resolved. The CDR3 nucleotides read TGTGCCAGCAGCCTTAATGAAAAACTGTTTTTT. Its translation: CASSLNEKLFF.